The rows below give T cell receptor beta chains drawn from one sample of a study of T cells in localized non-small cell lung cancer. Libraries were prepared by immunoSEQ multiplex PCR; TCRdb keeps only in-frame clonotypes and omits some of them. The sample includes some 54,000 clones, about three quarters of them seen just once. The source material was PBMCs, sampled before any cancer treatment. The receptors come from a woman aged 35-75 years with stage II lung adenocarcinoma. CDR3s leave out the opening cysteine and the closing phenylalanine or tryptophan. The size of a clone is reported for some rows only, either as once, few or many, or as a class for expanded clones.

clone_size j_call v_call cdr3_aa
. TRBJ1-4 TRBV7-6 ASSSNRGPNEKLF
. TRBJ1-2 TRBV4-2 ASSQGDREYGYT
. TRBJ2-2 TRBV4-3 ASSPGGAGTGELF
. TRBJ2-1 TRBV6-4 ASSEAGGSNEQF
. TRBJ1-1 TRBV4-3 ASSPSGGGRGTEAF
. TRBJ1-5 TRBV19 ASSPRARGGQPQH
once TRBJ1-1 TRBV5-4 ASSLNRGRTEAF
. TRBJ1-4 TRBV7-9 ASSYQMGRTNEKLF
. TRBJ2-1 TRBV25-1 ASSEFSGGAEEQF
. TRBJ1-4 TRBV5-1 ASSFSGTNEKLF
few TRBJ1-2 TRBV28 ASSFRERYT
. TRBJ2-7 TRBV27 ASSTRGQSLDYEQY
. TRBJ1-2 TRBV4-3 ASSQARRAPYGYT
. TRBJ1-1 TRBV19 ASSIGRNTEAF
. TRBJ1-4 TRBV6-6 ASRVGEKLF
. TRBJ1-1 TRBV27 ASRPSGTGLWGKAF
. TRBJ2-1 TRBV6-1 ASSADSNNEQF
. TRBJ1-1 TRBV2 ASSEAEAYTEAF
. TRBJ2-7 TRBV2 ASSIRDRGYEQY
. TRBJ2-1 TRBV6-6 ASSYPGQVKHNEQF
. TRBJ2-7 TRBV18 ASSPSRDSYEQY
. TRBJ1-4 TRBV4-1 ASSQGLGQGSEKLF
. TRBJ2-3 TRBV28 ASSSQDTQY
. TRBJ2-4 TRBV5-5 ASSFRTANIQY
. TRBJ2-3 TRBV28 ASSLGRSTDTQY
. TRBJ2-5 TRBV29-1 SVESRQETQY
. TRBJ2-2 TRBV14 ASSHGTSVGTGELF
once TRBJ1-6 TRBV6-1 ASSHGQGQPPLH
few TRBJ1-2 TRBV6-5 ASRRGGSGYGYT
. TRBJ2-7 TRBV6-6 ASSYSPRLEQY
. TRBJ1-2 TRBV20-1 SAHTPYGYT
. TRBJ1-5 TRBV27 ASSLGFNQPQH
. TRBJ2-7 TRBV6-6 ASSRINRDEQY
. TRBJ1-1 TRBV29-1 SVQPGRTEAF
. TRBJ1-2 TRBV4-2 ASSQEPAGTRYGYT
. TRBJ2-7 TRBV6-5 ASSYSGAGTYEQY
. TRBJ1-1 TRBV30 AWRPRHRARGQNTEAF
. TRBJ1-5 TRBV19 ASSLGVGGQPQH
. TRBJ2-5 TRBV14 ASSQDYGRRQY
. TRBJ2-5 TRBV7-9 ASSKAETQY
. TRBJ1-1 TRBV7-3 ASSLTGTGGANTEAF
. TRBJ2-1 TRBV7-7 ASSSNRDNEQF
. TRBJ2-6 TRBV7-3 ASSPSAARGGANVLT
. TRBJ2-5 TRBV30 AWSSGGARAQY
. TRBJ2-3 TRBV9 ASSVVGSTDTQY
. TRBJ2-5 TRBV7-8 ASSLSAGTYQETQY
. TRBJ1-3 TRBV9 ACSRGGNSGNTIY
. TRBJ1-1 TRBV18 ATLKELGAEAF
. TRBJ1-2 TRBV25-1 ASSEYPNYGYT
. TRBJ1-4 TRBV5-1 ASSSSGTGDEKLF
. TRBJ1-2 TRBV7-9 ASSLFEVPTYGYT
. TRBJ2-1 TRBV5-1 ASSLAGLSNEQF
. TRBJ2-7 TRBV27 ASSLLVRTVGYEQY
. TRBJ1-2 TRBV6-4 ASIDRYGYT
. TRBJ1-1 TRBV28 ASSGPGAF
. TRBJ1-1 TRBV5-5 ASSSRDRGTEAF
. TRBJ2-6 TRBV30 AWSAGNSGANVLT